One sample yielded the 5 T cell receptor beta chains listed below, sequenced in a study of cytomegalovirus exposure and HLA in healthy donors. PCR amplification relied on 60 Vbeta primers (plus 13 Jbeta primers). Sequencing was performed with immunoSEQ multiplex PCR; in TCRdb, only in-frame clones are kept and a portion is missing. The repertoire table contains roughly 100,000 clones. The sample consisted of PBMCs. These receptors were collected from a man aged 40-49 years in good health and CMV-seronegative.

On this clone itself: Different DNA sequences within this sample yield the same CDR3. The chain joins TRBV5-1 to TRBJ1-1; weak D call: TRBD1 (6 bases). The CDR3 extends over 14 amino acids. Trimming pared 1 base from V and 5 bases from J, leaving 12 bases between. CDR1 SGHRS and CDR2 YFSETQ come from the germline V gene. The CDR3 region has the DNA TGCGCCAGCAGCTTGCGGGGGGGCGGGACTGAAGCTTTCTTT. Encoded protein: CASSLRGGGTEAFF. The complete variable domain, with remaining parts taken from reference TRBV5-1 and TRBJ1-1, reads KAGVTQTPRYLIKTRGQQVTLSCSPISGHRSVSWYQQTPGQGLQFLFEYFSETQRNKGNFPGRFSGRQFSNSRSEMNVSTLELGDSALYLCASSLRGGGTEAFFGQGTRLTVV.

This chain uses TRBV30 with TRBJ2-5; D is unclear. The V gene lost 5 bases and the J gene lost 7 bases, with 17 bases spanning the gap. In germline, CDR1 is GTSNPN, CDR2 SVGIG (reference sequence). This CDR3 spans 13 amino acids. This chain's CDR3 is CAWEPGLPRTQYF. The CDR3 DNA follows: TGTGCCTGGGAACCAGGCCTCCCCCGGACCCAGTACTTC.

The CDR3 loop is CASSPGGYNEKLFF. The CDR3 coding sequence is TGTGCCAGCAGCCCTGGCGGGTATAATGAAAAACTGTTTTTT. The chain joins TRBV4-2 to TRBJ1-4, with D uncertain. Germline V gene sequence: CDR1 LGHNA, CDR2 YNFKEQ. Trimming stripped 4 bases from V and 4 bases from J, with 10 bases between. This CDR3 is built from 14 residues.

The V call is TRBV19, the J call TRBJ1-3; 12 bases are shared with TRBD1. The CDR3 consists of 20 residues. J gave up 0 bases and V 7 bases, and 16 bases lay outside the gene matches. CDR1 and CDR2 (germline): LNHDA, SQIVND (reference sequence). The CDR3 protein is CASTSSGTGGFGSSGNTIYF. For the CDR3, the DNA is TGTGCCAGTACCTCCTCCGGGACAGGGGGCTTTGGAAGCTCTGGAAACACCATATATTTT.

This chain joins TRBV14 and TRBJ2-3; 9 bases align to TRBD2. In germline, CDR1 is SGHDN, CDR2 FVKESK. The CDR3 contains 17 residues. V dropped 5 bases and J dropped 4; count of bases not matched to a gene: 13. CDR3 nucleotide sequence: TGTGCCAGCAGCGAGACACCGGGACTAGCAAAAGCAGATACGCAGTATTTT. It is translated as CASSETPGLAKADTQYF.